This T cell receptor (beta chain) was obtained from a study of response to subunit inactivated influenza vaccine (dated by TCRdb to the late 2010s). Describing the broader study: Deep quantitative T cell receptor repertoire profiling was used in the study to track responses to a trivalent subunit inactivated influenza vaccine. On the study overall, not on this receptor specifically: According to the authors, only a limited number of new T cells may be recruited by each seasonal influenza vaccination.

The method behind the library was RT-PCR. Sequencing used an Illumina HiSeq 2500. TCRdb trimmed public reads at Q25 via fastp, called clones via MiXCR and kept in-frame beta chains. Each CDR3 protein gets just one entry, which takes the most common genes and DNA from the rows behind it. This sample has about 700,000 distinct CDR3 sequences in its table, and about 14% of those were observed once. The ten largest clones take up less than 7% of the sample. The CDR3 runs 12 residues from the cysteine to the phenylalanine. The CDR3 DNA has 36 bases and is translated from base 1. V is shortened by 4 bases, J by 8 bases, and the region joining them spans 11 bases. As to this clonotype: Its antigen is unknown. Base qualities are not at hand, and no much larger clone is one base apart.

The sequence came from a man aged 50 to 59 who received an inactivated influenza vaccine. Donor details come from another sample of the same person, matched by shared clones. Sequencing used PBMCs from blood, obtained 14 to 15 days before vaccination. The sequence joins TRBV12-3 or TRBV12-4 to TRBJ1-2; no D gene call is confident. The DNA sequence reads TGTGCCAGCAGTTCATACGGGCCCGGCTACACCTTC. Its translation reads: CASSSYGPGYTF.